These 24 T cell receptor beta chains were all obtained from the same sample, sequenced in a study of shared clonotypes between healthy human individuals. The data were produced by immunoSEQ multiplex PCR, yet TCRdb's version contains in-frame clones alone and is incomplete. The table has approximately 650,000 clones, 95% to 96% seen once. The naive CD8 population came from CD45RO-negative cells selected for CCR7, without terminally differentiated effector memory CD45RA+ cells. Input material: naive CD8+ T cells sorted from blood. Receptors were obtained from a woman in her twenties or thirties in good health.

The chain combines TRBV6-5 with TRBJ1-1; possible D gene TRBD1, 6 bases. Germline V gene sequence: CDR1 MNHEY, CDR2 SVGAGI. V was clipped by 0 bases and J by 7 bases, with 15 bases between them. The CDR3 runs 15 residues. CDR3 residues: CASSYSAGAVGEAFF. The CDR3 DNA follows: TGTGCCAGCAGTTACTCGGCAGGGGCAGTTGGTGAAGCTTTCTTT.

In DNA, the CDR3 is TGTGCCAGCAGTTTGGGAGATTCCACCGGGGAGCTGTTTTTT. Translating gives CASSLGDSTGELFF. V gene TRBV28 combines with J gene TRBJ2-2, with D maybe TRBD2 (5 bases). V lost 3 bases to trimming and J lost 4 bases, with 9 bases between them. The germline gives CDR1 MDHEN, CDR2 SYDVKM. The CDR3 extends over 14 amino acids.

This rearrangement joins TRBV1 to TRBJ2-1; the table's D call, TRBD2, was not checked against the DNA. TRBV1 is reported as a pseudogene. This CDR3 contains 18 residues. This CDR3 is CTSSRLITCGEQVHEQFF. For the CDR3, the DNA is TGCACCAGCAGCCGACTCATCACATGCGGGGAGCAGGTGCATGAGCAGTTCTTC.

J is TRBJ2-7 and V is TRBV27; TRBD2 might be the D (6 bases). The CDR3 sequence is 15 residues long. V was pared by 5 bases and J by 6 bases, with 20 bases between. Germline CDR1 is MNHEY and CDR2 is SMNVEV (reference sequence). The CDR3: CASSHTPEGFLEQYF. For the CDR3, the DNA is TGTGCCAGCAGTCATACACCGGAGGGCTTCCTCGAGCAGTACTTC.

CDR3 residues: CASSLSISVVGEVGYGYTF. The CDR3 DNA sequence: TGTGCCAGCAGTTTATCAATATCGGTGGTTGGGGAGGTGGGATATGGCTACACCTTC. J is TRBJ1-2 and V is TRBV27; no firm D call. This CDR3 contains 19 residues. V dropped 0 bases and J dropped 5 bases, with 25 bases sitting between them. Per the germline V gene, CDR1 is MNHEY and CDR2 is SMNVEV (reference sequence).

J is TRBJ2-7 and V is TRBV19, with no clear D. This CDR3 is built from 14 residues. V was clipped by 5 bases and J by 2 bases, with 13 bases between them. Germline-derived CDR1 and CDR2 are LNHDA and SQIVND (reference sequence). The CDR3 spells CASSSQRTPYEQYF. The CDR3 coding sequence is TGTGCCAGTAGTTCTCAAAGGACGCCCTACGAGCAGTACTTC. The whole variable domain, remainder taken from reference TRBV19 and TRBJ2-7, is DGGITQSPKYLFRKEGQNVTLSCEQNLNHDAMYWYRQDPGQGLRLIYYSQIVNDFQKGDIAEGYSVSREKKESFPLTVTSAQKNPTAFYLCASSSQRTPYEQYFGPGTRLTVT.

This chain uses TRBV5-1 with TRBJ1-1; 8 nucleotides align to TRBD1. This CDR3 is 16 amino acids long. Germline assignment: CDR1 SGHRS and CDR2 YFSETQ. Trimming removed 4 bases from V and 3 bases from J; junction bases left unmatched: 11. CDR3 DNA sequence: TGCGCCAGCAGCAACGACAGGGGCCAAAAGGACACTGAAGCTTTCTTT. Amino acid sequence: CASSNDRGQKDTEAFF. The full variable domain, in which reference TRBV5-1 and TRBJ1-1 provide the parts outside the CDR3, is KAGVTQTPRYLIKTRGQQVTLSCSPISGHRSVSWYQQTPGQGLQFLFEYFSETQRNKGNFPGRFSGRQFSNSRSEMNVSTLELGDSALYLCASSNDRGQKDTEAFFGQGTRLTVV.

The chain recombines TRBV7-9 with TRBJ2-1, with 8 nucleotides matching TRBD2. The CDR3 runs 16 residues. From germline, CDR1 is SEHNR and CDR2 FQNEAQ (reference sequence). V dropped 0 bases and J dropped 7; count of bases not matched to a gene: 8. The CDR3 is CASSLAPATSENEQFF. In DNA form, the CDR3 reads TGTGCCAGCAGCTTAGCGCCCGCGACTAGCGAAAATGAGCAGTTCTTC.

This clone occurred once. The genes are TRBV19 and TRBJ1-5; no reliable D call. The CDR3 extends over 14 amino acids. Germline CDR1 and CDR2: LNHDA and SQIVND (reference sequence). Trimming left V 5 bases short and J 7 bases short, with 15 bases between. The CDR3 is CASSPGGVRQPQHF. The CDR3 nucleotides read TGTGCCAGTAGTCCCGGAGGTGTCCGGCAGCCCCAGCATTTT.

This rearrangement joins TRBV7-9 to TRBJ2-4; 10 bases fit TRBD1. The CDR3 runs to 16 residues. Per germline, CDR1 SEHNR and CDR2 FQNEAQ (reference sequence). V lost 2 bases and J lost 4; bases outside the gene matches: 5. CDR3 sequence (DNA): TGTGCCAGCAGCTTACAACCGGGACAGGGGAAAAACATTCAGTACTTC. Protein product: CASSLQPGQGKNIQYF.

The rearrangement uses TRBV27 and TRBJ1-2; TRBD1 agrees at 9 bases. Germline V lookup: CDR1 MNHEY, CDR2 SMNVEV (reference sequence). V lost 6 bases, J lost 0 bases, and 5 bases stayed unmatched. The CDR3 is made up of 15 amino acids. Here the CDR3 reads CASRTGGTTNYGYTF. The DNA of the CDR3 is TGTGCCAGCAGGACAGGGGGTACCACTAACTATGGCTACACCTTC.

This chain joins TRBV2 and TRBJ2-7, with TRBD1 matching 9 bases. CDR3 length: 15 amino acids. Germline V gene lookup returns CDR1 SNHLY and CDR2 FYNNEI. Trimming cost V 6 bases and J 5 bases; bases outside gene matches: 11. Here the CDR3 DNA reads TGTGCCAGCAGGGAGGTCGGGACAGGGAACAACGAGCAGTACTTC. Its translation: CASREVGTGNNEQYF.

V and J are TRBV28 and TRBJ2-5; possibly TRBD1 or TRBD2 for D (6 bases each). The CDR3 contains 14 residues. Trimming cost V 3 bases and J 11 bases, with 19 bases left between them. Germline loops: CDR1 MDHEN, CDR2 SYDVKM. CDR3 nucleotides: TGTGCCAGCAGTTTGCTGGGGGCGGGGTGGGGACAGTACTTC. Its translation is CASSLLGAGWGQYF.

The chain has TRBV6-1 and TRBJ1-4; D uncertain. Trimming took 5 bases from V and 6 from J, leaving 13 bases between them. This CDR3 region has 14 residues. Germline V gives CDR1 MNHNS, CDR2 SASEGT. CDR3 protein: CASSLGMKHEKLFF. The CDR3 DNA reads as TGTGCCAGCAGTTTAGGAATGAAGCATGAAAAACTGTTTTTT.

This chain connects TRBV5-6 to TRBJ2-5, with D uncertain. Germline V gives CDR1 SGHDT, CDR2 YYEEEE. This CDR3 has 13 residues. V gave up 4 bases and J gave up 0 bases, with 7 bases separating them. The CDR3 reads CASSQVNQETQYF. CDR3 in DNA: TGTGCCAGCAGCCAGGTGAACCAAGAGACCCAGTACTTC.

The CDR3 bases are TGTGCCAGCAGCCCCGACGGATCTAACTATGGCTACACCTTC. It yields the protein CASSPDGSNYGYTF. This chain uses TRBV5-4 with TRBJ1-2; D gene ambiguous. The CDR3 covers 14 residues. V was clipped by 4 bases and J by 0 bases, with 10 bases between them. Germline assignment: CDR1 SGHNT and CDR2 YYREEE (reference sequence). The variable domain in full, completed from reference TRBV5-4 and TRBJ1-2, reads ETGVTQSPTHLIKTRGQQVTLRCSSQSGHNTVSWYQQALGQGPQFIFQYYREEENGRGNFPPRFSGLQFPNYSSELNVNALELDDSALYLCASSPDGSNYGYTFGSGTRLTVV.

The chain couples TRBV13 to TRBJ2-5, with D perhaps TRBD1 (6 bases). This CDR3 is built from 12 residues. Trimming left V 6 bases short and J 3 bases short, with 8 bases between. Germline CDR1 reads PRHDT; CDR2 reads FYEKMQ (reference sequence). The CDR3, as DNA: TGTGCCAGCAGTGGACAGAAAGAGACCCAGTACTTC. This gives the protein CASSGQKETQYF. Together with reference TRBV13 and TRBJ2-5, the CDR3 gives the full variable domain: AAGVIQSPRHLIKEKRETATLKCYPIPRHDTVYWYQQGPGQDPQFLISFYEKMQSDKGSIPDRFSAQQFSDYHSELNMSSLELGDSALYFCASSGQKETQYFGPGTRLLVL.

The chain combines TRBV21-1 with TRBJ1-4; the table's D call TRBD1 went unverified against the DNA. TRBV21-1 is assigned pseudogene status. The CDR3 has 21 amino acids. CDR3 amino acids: CASSASSFDRSERTTNEKLFF. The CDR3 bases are TGTGCCAGCAGTGCCTCCTCGTTCGACAGGTCCGAAAGAACAACTAATGAAAAACTGTTTTTT.

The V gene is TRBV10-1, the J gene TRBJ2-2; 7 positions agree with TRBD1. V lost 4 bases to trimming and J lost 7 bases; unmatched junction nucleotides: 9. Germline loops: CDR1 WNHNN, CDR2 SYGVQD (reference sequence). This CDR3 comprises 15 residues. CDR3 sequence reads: CASSAGQATIGELFF. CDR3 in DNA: TGCGCCAGCAGTGCAGGACAGGCTACCATCGGGGAGCTGTTTTTT.

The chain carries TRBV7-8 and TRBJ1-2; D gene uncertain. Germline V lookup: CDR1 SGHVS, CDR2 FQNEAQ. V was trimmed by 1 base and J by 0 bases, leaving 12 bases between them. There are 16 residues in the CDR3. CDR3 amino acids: CASSLGPGRTNYGYTF. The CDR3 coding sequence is TGTGCCAGCAGCTTAGGTCCAGGCCGAACTAACTATGGCTACACCTTC.

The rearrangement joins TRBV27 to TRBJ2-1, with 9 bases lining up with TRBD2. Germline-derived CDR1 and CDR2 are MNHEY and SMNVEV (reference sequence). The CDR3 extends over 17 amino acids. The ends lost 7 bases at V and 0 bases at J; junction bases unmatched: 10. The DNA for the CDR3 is TGTGCCAGCACCCAGTTCGCTAGCGGGGCCTCCTACAATGAGCAGTTCTTC. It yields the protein CASTQFASGASYNEQFF.

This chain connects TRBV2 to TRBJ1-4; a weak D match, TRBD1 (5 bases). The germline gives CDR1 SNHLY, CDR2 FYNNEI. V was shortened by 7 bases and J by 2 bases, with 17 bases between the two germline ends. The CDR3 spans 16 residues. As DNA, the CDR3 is TGTGCCAGCATGGCGCTAGGGGAGGGGACTAATGAAAAACTGTTTTTT. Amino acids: CASMALGEGTNEKLFF.

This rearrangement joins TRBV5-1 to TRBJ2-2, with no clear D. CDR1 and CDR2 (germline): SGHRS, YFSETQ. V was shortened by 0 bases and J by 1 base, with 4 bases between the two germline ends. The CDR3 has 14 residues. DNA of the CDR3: TGCGCCAGCAGCTTGGGACAGAACACCGGGGAGCTGTTTTTT. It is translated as CASSLGQNTGELFF. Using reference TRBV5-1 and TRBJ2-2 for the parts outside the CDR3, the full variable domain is KAGVTQTPRYLIKTRGQQVTLSCSPISGHRSVSWYQQTPGQGLQFLFEYFSETQRNKGNFPGRFSGRQFSNSRSEMNVSTLELGDSALYLCASSLGQNTGELFFGEGSRLTVL.

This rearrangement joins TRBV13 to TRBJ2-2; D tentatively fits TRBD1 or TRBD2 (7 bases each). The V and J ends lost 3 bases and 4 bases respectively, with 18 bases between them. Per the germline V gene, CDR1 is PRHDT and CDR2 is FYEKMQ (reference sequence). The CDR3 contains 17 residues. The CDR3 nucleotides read TGTGCCAGCAGCTTCCCAGGGGGAGCGGGATTCACCGGGGAGCTGTTTTTT. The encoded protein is CASSFPGGAGFTGELFF.